This TCR beta chain was recorded in a study of monozygotic twins with inflammatory bowel disease. Study results and limitations: Discordant twins showed the same repertoire similarity as concordant twins, possibly from limited power.

Two rounds of nested PCR, of 16 and 9 cycles, were run on TCRalpha and TCRbeta cDNA. TCRdb re-called the 5' RACE reads and gives one entry per CDR3 protein, without DNA. The sample totals 440,000 or so distinct CDR3 sequences; its top ten clones hold 2% to 2.5%. As regards this clonotype: Its antigen is unidentified.

Sequenced: blood. The TCR sequence derives from a human donor with ulcerative colitis or Crohn's disease, or a healthy co-twin of an affected twin (not recorded which).

The CDR3: CSARTSGGARETQYF. The J gene is TRBJ2-5, the V gene TRBV20-1; the TCRdb call, TRBD2, lacks DNA for checking. The CDR3 has 15 amino acids. Germline CDR1 DFQATT, CDR2 SNEGSKA (reference sequence).